The clone carrying this T cell receptor beta chain was seen a handful of times. No antigen is known for it. The CDR3 length is 14 residues. CDR1 and CDR2 (germline): ENHRY, SYGVKD. The J segment lost 4 bases and the V segment lost 4 bases, leaving 2 bases of the junction unmatched. The entry originates in a study of T cell repertoires in cytomegalovirus infection. Across the study: CMV epitopes that were recently identified and HLA-C-restricted were used alongside well-studied HLA-B-restricted ones. From public TCR beta signatures came an indication of both CMV infection and matching HLA type.

The study, taken as a whole, reports: Clonotypes of TCR beta that were HLA-C-restricted and CMV-specific dominated the ex vivo response. Summed frequency of shared TCR beta families picked out CMV carriers who also had the relevant HLA.

Using its own MiXCR run on the reads, TCRdb lists one record per CDR3 protein. This sample has about 920,000 distinct CDR3 sequences, with approximately 31% found just once. This sample comprised cultured CD8+ T cells from PBMCs, obtained from culture after CMV antigen stimulation. The chain has TRBV10-3 and TRBJ1-1; 11 bases agree with TRBD1. The receptor was derived from a human donor in good health (CMV status not recorded). Some clones in this sample may be carry-over from other donors' samples. This CDR3 is CAISVDRGPTEAFF. The CDR3 DNA is TGTGCCATCAGTGTGGACAGGGGGCCCACTGAAGCTTTCTTT.